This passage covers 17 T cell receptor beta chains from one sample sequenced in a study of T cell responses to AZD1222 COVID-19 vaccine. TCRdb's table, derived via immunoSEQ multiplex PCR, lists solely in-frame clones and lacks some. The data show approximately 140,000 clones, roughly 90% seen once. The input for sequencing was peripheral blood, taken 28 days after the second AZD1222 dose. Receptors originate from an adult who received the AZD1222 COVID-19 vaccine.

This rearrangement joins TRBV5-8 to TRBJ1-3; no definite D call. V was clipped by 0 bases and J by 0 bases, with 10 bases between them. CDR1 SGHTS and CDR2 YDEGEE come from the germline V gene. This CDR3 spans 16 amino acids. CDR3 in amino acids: CASSLGTRVSGNTIYF. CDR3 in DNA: TGTGCCAGCAGCTTGGGCACTAGGGTCTCTGGAAACACCATATATTTT.

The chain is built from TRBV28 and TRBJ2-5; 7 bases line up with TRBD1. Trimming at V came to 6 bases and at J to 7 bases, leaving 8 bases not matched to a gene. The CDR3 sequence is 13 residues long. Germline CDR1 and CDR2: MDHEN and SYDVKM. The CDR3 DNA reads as TGTGCCAGCAGAAGACAGGGCGAGGGGACCCAGTACTTC. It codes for CASRRQGEGTQYF.

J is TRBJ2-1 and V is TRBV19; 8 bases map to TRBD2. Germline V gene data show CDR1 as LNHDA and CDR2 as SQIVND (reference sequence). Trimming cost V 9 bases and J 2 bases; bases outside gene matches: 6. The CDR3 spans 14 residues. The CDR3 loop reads CASKLAATYNEQFF. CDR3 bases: TGTGCCAGCAAACTAGCGGCGACCTACAATGAGCAGTTCTTC.

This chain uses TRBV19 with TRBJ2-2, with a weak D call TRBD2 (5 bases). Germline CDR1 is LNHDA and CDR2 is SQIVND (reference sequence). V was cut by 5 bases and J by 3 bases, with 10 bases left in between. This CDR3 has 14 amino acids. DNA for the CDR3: TGTGCCAGTAGTGCGGACTTGTACACCGGGGAGCTGTTTTTT. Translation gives CASSADLYTGELFF.

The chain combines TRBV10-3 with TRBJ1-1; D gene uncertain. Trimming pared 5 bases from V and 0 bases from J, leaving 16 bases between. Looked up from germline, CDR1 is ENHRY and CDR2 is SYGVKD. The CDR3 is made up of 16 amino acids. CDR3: CAISPQSGGMNTEAFF. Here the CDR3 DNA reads TGTGCCATCAGTCCCCAATCGGGAGGGATGAACACTGAAGCTTTCTTT.

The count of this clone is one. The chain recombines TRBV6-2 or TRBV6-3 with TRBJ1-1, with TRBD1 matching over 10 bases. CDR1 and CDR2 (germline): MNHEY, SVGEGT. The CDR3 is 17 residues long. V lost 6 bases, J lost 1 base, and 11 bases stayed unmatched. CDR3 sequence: CASSYQTGGMGNTEAFF. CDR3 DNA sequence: TGTGCCAGCAGCTATCAGACAGGGGGCATGGGGAACACTGAAGCTTTCTTT.

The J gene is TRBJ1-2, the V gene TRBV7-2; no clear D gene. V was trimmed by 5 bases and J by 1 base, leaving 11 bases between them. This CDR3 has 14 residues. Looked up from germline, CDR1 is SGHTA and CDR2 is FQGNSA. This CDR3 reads CASSIDGLNYGYTF. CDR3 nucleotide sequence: TGTGCCAGCAGCATCGACGGCCTTAACTATGGCTACACCTTC.

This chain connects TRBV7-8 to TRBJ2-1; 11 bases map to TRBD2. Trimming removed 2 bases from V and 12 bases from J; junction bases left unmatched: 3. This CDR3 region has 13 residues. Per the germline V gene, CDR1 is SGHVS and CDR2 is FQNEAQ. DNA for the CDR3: TGTGCCAGCAGCTTAAGGACTAGCGGGTCGCAGTTCTTC. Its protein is CASSLRTSGSQFF.

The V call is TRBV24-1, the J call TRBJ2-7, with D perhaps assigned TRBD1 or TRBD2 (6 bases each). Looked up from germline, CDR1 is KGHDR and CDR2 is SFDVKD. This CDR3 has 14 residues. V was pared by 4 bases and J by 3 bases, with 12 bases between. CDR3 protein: CATSEEGHDYEQYF. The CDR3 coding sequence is TGTGCCACCAGTGAGGAGGGACACGACTACGAGCAGTACTTC.

CDR3 loop: CASSLTYEQYV. The CDR3 DNA reads TGTGCCAGCAGTCTTACCTACGAGCAGTACGTC. The chain recombines TRBV6-5 with TRBJ2-7; D is uncertain. This CDR3 comprises 11 residues. The V gene lost 5 bases and the J gene lost 2 bases, with 4 bases spanning the gap. Germline V gene data show CDR1 as MNHEY and CDR2 as SVGAGI.

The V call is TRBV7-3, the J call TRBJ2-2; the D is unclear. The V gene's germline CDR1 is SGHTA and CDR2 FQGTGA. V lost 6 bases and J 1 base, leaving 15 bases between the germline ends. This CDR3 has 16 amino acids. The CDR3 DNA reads TGTGCCAGCAGTGATAGTCAGGAGCTGAACACCGGGGAGCTGTTTTTT. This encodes CASSDSQELNTGELFF.

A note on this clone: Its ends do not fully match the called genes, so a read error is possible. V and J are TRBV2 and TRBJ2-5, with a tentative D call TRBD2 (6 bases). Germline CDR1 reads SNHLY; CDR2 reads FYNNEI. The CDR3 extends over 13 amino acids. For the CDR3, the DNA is TGTGCCAGCAGTGAAGGGGGAGGAGCGGGTGTGGACTTC. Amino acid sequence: CASSEGGGAGVDF.

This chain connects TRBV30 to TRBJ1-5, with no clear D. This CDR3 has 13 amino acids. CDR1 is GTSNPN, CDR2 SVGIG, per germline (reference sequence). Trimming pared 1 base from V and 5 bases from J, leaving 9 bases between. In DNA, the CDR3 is TGTGCCTGGAGTGGTTCCGGGGATCAGCCCCAGCATTTT. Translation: CAWSGSGDQPQHF.

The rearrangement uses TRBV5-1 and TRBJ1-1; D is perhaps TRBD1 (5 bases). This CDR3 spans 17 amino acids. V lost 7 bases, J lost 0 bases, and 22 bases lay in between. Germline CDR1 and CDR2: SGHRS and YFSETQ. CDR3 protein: CASGLWIGTGVNTEAFF. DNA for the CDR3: TGCGCCAGCGGATTGTGGATTGGTACAGGAGTGAACACTGAAGCTTTCTTT.

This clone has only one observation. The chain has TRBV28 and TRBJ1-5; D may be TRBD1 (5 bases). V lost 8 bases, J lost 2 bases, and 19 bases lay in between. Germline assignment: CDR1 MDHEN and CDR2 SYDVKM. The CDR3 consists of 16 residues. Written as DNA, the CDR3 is TGTGCCAGCGCCCTCGGGCTAGGGGCGGGCAATCAGCCCCAGCATTTT. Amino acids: CASALGLGAGNQPQHF. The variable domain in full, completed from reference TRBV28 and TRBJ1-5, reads DVKVTQSSRYLVKRTGEKVFLECVQDMDHENMFWYRQDPGLGLRLIYFSYDVKMKEKGDIPEGYSVSREKKERFSLILESASTNQTSMYLCASALGLGAGNQPQHFGDGTRLSIL.

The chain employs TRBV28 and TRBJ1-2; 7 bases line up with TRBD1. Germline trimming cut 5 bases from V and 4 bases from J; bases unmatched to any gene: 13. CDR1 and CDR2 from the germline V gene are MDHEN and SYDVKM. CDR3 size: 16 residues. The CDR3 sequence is CASSLGSDRKSYGYTF. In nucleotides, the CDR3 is TGTGCCAGCAGTCTCGGATCGGACAGGAAGTCCTATGGCTACACCTTC.

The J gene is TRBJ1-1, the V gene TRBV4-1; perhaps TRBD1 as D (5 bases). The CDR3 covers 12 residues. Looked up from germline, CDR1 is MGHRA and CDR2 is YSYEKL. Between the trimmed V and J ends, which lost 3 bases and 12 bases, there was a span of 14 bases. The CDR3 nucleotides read TGCGCCAGCAGCCACGGGACCACGTCGACTTTCTTT. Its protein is CASSHGTTSTFF.